One sample yielded the 7 T cell receptor beta chains listed below, sequenced in a study of control samples from healthy donors and cancer patients. TCRdb's copy holds only in-frame clones and misses some; the assay was immunoSEQ multiplex PCR. The sample lists tens of thousands of clones, 65% to 90% occurring once. Material for sequencing was blood. The receptors come from a man aged 40-50 years in good health.

The chain employs TRBV6-5 and TRBJ1-1, with D possibly TRBD1 on 6 matching bases. Germline lookup yields CDR1 MNHEY and CDR2 SVGAGI. V was cut by 8 bases and J by 5 bases, with 12 bases left in between. The CDR3 is 12 residues long. This CDR3 reads CASSQGMTEAFF. For the CDR3, the DNA is TGTGCCAGCTCGCAGGGGATGACTGAAGCTTTCTTT.

This clone has a single count. The chain joins TRBV14 to TRBJ2-1; D may be TRBD1 (5 bases). V was trimmed by 4 bases and J by 9 bases, leaving 16 bases between them. The CDR3 runs 14 residues. Looked up from germline, CDR1 is SGHDN and CDR2 is FVKESK. CDR3 residues: CASSRTSGSSEQFF. The CDR3 DNA sequence: TGTGCCAGCAGCCGCACGTCAGGGTCGAGTGAGCAGTTCTTC. Variable domain in full (rest from reference TRBV14 and TRBJ2-1): EAGVTQFPSHSVIEKGQTVTLRCDPISGHDNLYWYRRVMGKEIKFLLHFVKESKQDESGMPNNRFLAERTGGTYSTLKVQPAELEDSGVYFCASSRTSGSSEQFFGPGTRLTVL.

The gene calls are TRBV2 and TRBJ2-4, with TRBD1 as a possible D gene (5 bases). CDR3 size: 15 residues. Deletions cut 7 bases from V and 4 bases from J, with 17 bases between. Germline V lookup: CDR1 SNHLY, CDR2 FYNNEI. CDR3 in amino acids: CASKSQNRIKNIQYF. The CDR3 region has the DNA TGTGCCAGCAAATCGCAAAACAGGATTAAAAACATTCAGTACTTC.

The chain uses TRBV28 and TRBJ1-2, with TRBD1 matching over 7 bases. Germline CDR1 is MDHEN and CDR2 is SYDVKM. J was trimmed by 7 bases and V by 7 bases; bases with no gene match: 9. There are 13 residues in the CDR3. CDR3 nucleotides: TGTGCCAGCACCGAGACAGGGATTGGTGGCTACACCTTC. It specifies CASTETGIGGYTF.

This clone appeared a few times. The CDR3 loop reads CASSELAWTGGLQPQHF. CDR3 sequence (DNA): TGTGCCAGCAGTGAATTAGCCTGGACAGGGGGCTTACAGCCCCAGCATTTT. The chain recombines TRBV2 with TRBJ1-5, with 11 nucleotides matching TRBD1. The trim removed 2 bases at V and 7 bases at J, leaving 10 bases unmatched. Germline V gene sequence: CDR1 SNHLY, CDR2 FYNNEI. The CDR3 sequence is 17 residues long.

The chain has TRBV18 and TRBJ1-1, with 7 bases fitting TRBD1. Germline V CDR1 and CDR2: KGHSH, LQKENI. J lost 5 bases, V lost 1 base, and 4 bases had no gene match. The CDR3 has 14 residues. Here the CDR3 DNA reads TGTGCCAGCTCACCACAGGGGGCTGAGACTGAAGCTTTCTTT. The encoded protein is CASSPQGAETEAFF. Full variable domain (outside the CDR3, taken from reference TRBV18 and TRBJ1-1): NAGVMQNPRHLVRRRGQEARLRCSPMKGHSHVYWYRQLPEEGLKFMVYLQKENIIDESGMPKERFSAEFPKEGPSILRIQQVVRGDSAAYFCASSPQGAETEAFFGQGTRLTVV.

As for this clone: This CDR3 is also generated by other DNA sequences in the sample. J is TRBJ2-2 and V is TRBV9; D is undetermined. Per the germline V gene, CDR1 is SGDLS and CDR2 is YYNGEE. This CDR3 region has 12 residues. V shed 0 bases and J shed 8 bases, with 5 bases lying between them. In DNA, the CDR3 is TGTGCCAGCAGCGTAGATGCAGGGGAGCTGTTTTTT. Amino acids: CASSVDAGELFF.